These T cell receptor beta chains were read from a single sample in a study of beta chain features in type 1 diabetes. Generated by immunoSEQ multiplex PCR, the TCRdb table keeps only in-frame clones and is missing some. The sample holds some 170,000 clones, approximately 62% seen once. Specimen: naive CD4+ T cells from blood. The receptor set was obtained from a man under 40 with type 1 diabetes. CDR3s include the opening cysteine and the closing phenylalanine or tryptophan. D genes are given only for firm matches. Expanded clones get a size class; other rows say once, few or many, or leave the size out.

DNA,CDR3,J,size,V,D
TGTGCCAGCAGCGTAGCTCCAGGGTTGAACACTGAAGCTTTCTTT,CASSVAPGLNTEAFF,TRBJ1-1,NA,TRBV9,NA
TGTGCCAGCATCGGGACTAGCGGGGCTGACGAGCAGTACTTC,CASIGTSGADEQYF,TRBJ2-7,NA,TRBV27,TRBD2
TGCAGCGTTGAGGGGGCACTTGGCTACACCTTC,CSVEGALGYTF,TRBJ1-2,NA,TRBV29-1,NA
TGTGCCAGCAGTCTCGTTGGCACAGATACGCAGTATTTT,CASSLVGTDTQYF,TRBJ2-3,NA,TRBV4-2,NA
TGTGCCAGCAGCTTAGTTCGGGGGTTCAATGAGCAGTTCTTC,CASSLVRGFNEQFF,TRBJ2-1,NA,TRBV11-2,NA
TGTGCCAGCAGCTTGAGGCTAGCGGGGGGCACAGATACGCAGTATTTT,CASSLRLAGGTDTQYF,TRBJ2-3,few,TRBV5-4,TRBD2
TGCGCCAGCAGCCAAGATCTGGGGAGGATTAATGAAAAACTGTTTTTT,CASSQDLGRINEKLFF,TRBJ1-4,NA,TRBV4-3,NA
TGTGCCAGCAAGGACGGGAGGAACACCGGGGAGCTGTTTTTT,CASKDGRNTGELFF,TRBJ2-2,NA,TRBV2,NA
TGCGCCAGCCTTAACGGGGGACAGCTGTACCAAGAGACCCAGTACTTC,CASLNGGQLYQETQYF,TRBJ2-5,NA,TRBV4-3,NA
TGTGCCAGCAGCTCAACTAGCACAGATACGCAGTATTTT,CASSSTSTDTQYF,TRBJ2-3,NA,TRBV9,NA
TGCAGCGTTGAACGCCCAGGGGACAATGAGCAGTTCTTC,CSVERPGDNEQFF,TRBJ2-1,NA,TRBV29-1,NA
TGTGCCAGCAGCTTAGATTTCAATGAGCAGTTCTTC,CASSLDFNEQFF,TRBJ2-1,once,TRBV7-9,NA
TGTGCCAGCAGCCAAGGGCAGGGCTATGGCTACACCTTC,CASSQGQGYGYTF,TRBJ1-2,NA,TRBV14,NA
TGTGCCAGCAGCGCCAGGGACAGCCATAGCACAGATACGCAGTATTTT,CASSARDSHSTDTQYF,TRBJ2-3,NA,TRBV9,TRBD1
TGTGCCAGCAGCGTAGCCTTCCCAGATACGCAGTATTTT,CASSVAFPDTQYF,TRBJ2-3,NA,TRBV9,NA
TGTGCCAGCAGTGAATTGGGAACAGGGGGAGATTCACCCCTCCACTTT,CASSELGTGGDSPLHF,TRBJ1-6,NA,TRBV25-1,TRBD1
TGCAGCGTTGCAGGACAGGGTCTACACGAGCAGTACTTC,CSVAGQGLHEQYF,TRBJ2-7,few,TRBV29-1,TRBD1
TGCAGCGTTGAACTCGGGGTCATCGGGGAGCTGTTTTTT,CSVELGVIGELFF,TRBJ2-2,NA,TRBV29-1,NA
TGTGCCAGCAGTCGGAGGCTAGCCAAAAACATTCAGTACTTC,CASSRRLAKNIQYF,TRBJ2-4,NA,TRBV6-5,NA
TGTGCCAGCAGGCGGGATCTCGGGGATTATGGCTACACCTTC,CASRRDLGDYGYTF,TRBJ1-2,NA,TRBV9,NA
TGTGCCAGCAGCTCCTTAAAGGGGCTTTCACCCCTCCACTTT,CASSSLKGLSPLHF,TRBJ1-6,NA,TRBV11-2,NA
TGCAGCGTGGGACAGGGGAGGAACACTGAAGCTTTCTTT,CSVGQGRNTEAFF,TRBJ1-1,NA,TRBV29-1,TRBD1
TGTGCCAGCAGTTACACCACAGGGGGCCCTCGGTACTTC,CASSYTTGGPRYF,TRBJ2-7,NA,TRBV27,TRBD1
TGTGCCAGCACCCCGGGACTAGCGGGCACAGATACGCAGTATTTT,CASTPGLAGTDTQYF,TRBJ2-3,once,TRBV7-2,TRBD2
TGTGCCAGCAGCTTAGCTGGAGGGAGATCCTACAATGAGCAGTTCTTC,CASSLAGGRSYNEQFF,TRBJ2-1,NA,TRBV7-9,NA
TGTGCCTGGAGTGTATCTTCGGCTAATGAAAAACTGTTTTTT,CAWSVSSANEKLFF,TRBJ1-4,NA,TRBV30,NA
TGTGCCAGCTCAAACAGACTCGGACTAAGCACAGATACGCAGTATTTT,CASSNRLGLSTDTQYF,TRBJ2-3,NA,TRBV18,NA
TGTGCCTGGAGTGACGACGGCACAGATACGCAGTATTTT,CAWSDDGTDTQYF,TRBJ2-3,NA,TRBV30,NA
TGTGCCAGCAGCTTATCGGACACCATATATTTT,CASSLSDTIYF,TRBJ1-3,NA,TRBV7-9,NA
TGCGCCAGCAGCCTTTCAAGGGCAGACTTCCGAAACACCATATATTTT,CASSLSRADFRNTIYF,TRBJ1-3,NA,TRBV4-3,NA
TGCGCCAGCAGCCAAGGCCCAGGGGGCTCATCCTACAATGAGCAGTTCTTC,CASSQGPGGSSYNEQFF,TRBJ2-1,few,TRBV4-3,TRBD1
TGTGCCAGCTCCCCAGAGGGGTCCGGGGCCAACGTCCTGACTTTC,CASSPEGSGANVLTF,TRBJ2-6,NA,TRBV18,NA
TGTGCCTGGAGTGTCACCCTCCTAGGCCGAGGTAGCGGCAATCAGCCCCAGCATTTT,CAWSVTLLGRGSGNQPQHF,TRBJ1-5,NA,TRBV30,NA
TGCACCAGCAGCCGCCGGGACTTACTCTTC,CTSSRRDLLF,TRBJ2-1,NA,TRBV1,NA
TGTGCCAGCAGCCAAGTAGGGCCCCAAGAGACCCAGTACTTC,CASSQVGPQETQYF,TRBJ2-5,NA,TRBV14,NA
TGTGCCAGCAGCTTAGTGGTGGGCCCCCTCGACTTC,CASSLVVGPLDF,TRBJ2-5,NA,TRBV7-9,NA
TGCGCCAGCAGCAGGACCGGGACAGGACATCAGCCCCAGCATTTT,CASSRTGTGHQPQHF,TRBJ1-5,NA,TRBV23-1,TRBD1
TGTGCCTGGAGCATAGGCCAAGAGACCCAGTACTTC,CAWSIGQETQYF,TRBJ2-5,few,TRBV30,NA
TGTGCCATCAGTGACGGACTAGCCAAAAACATTCAGTACTTC,CAISDGLAKNIQYF,TRBJ2-4,NA,TRBV10-3,NA
TGTGCCAGCAGCGCGGGGGGCCCGTTAAATTCACCCCTCCACTTT,CASSAGGPLNSPLHF,TRBJ1-6,NA,TRBV9,NA
TGCAGCGTTTGGGTTTTCAGTTACCAAGAGACCCAGTACTTC,CSVWVFSYQETQYF,TRBJ2-5,NA,TRBV29-1,NA
TGCAGCGTTGGACAGGGCTTAGACTATGGCTACACCTTC,CSVGQGLDYGYTF,TRBJ1-2,few,TRBV29-1,TRBD1
TGTGCCAGCAGCCAAGCTCTGGGCGCCGGCCGATTCTTC,CASSQALGAGRFF,TRBJ2-1,few,TRBV14,NA
TGTGCCAGCTCACCACAGGGGGCAGTTGCCTACGAGCAGTACTTC,CASSPQGAVAYEQYF,TRBJ2-7,NA,TRBV18,TRBD1
TGCGCCAGCAGCAAACCGGACAGGGGGCTAGAGACCCAGTACTTC,CASSKPDRGLETQYF,TRBJ2-5,NA,TRBV5-1,TRBD1
TGTGCCATCAAAGGACACGGAGTAGGATACGAGCAGTACTTC,CAIKGHGVGYEQYF,TRBJ2-7,NA,TRBV10-3,NA
TGCGCCAGCAGCTCCCTAGCGGGGTCGGATGAGCAGTTCTTC,CASSSLAGSDEQFF,TRBJ2-1,NA,TRBV5-1,TRBD2
TGTGCCTGGAGTGTACGTTGGACAGGAATGGATACGCAGTATTTT,CAWSVRWTGMDTQYF,TRBJ2-3,NA,TRBV30,TRBD1
TGTGCCTGGAGTGAAGGGGATTCTTCACCCCTCCACTTT,CAWSEGDSSPLHF,TRBJ1-6,few,TRBV30,NA
TGCGCCAGCAGCTTGGACGGTAGCACAGATACGCAGTATTTT,CASSLDGSTDTQYF,TRBJ2-3,NA,TRBV5-1,NA
TGTGCCAGCAGACAGGGAAATTCACCCCTCCACTTT,CASRQGNSPLHF,TRBJ1-6,NA,TRBV6-5,NA
TGTGCCATCAGCGGGGACAGCACAGATACGCAGTATTTT,CAISGDSTDTQYF,TRBJ2-3,NA,TRBV10-3,NA
TGTGCCAGCAGCTTGGAGGACCGATCGGGAGCTTTCTTT,CASSLEDRSGAFF,TRBJ1-1,NA,TRBV5-6,NA
TGTGCCAGCAGCCAGGGACAGGGGACTATGAAGACCCAGTACTTC,CASSQGQGTMKTQYF,TRBJ2-5,NA,TRBV13,TRBD1
TGCAGCGTTGTCGCCAGCAGGAGCTCCTACGAGCAGTACTTC,CSVVASRSSYEQYF,TRBJ2-7,NA,TRBV29-1,NA
TGCAGCGTTGAAAGGGACAGGGGAGAGACCCAGTACTTC,CSVERDRGETQYF,TRBJ2-5,NA,TRBV29-1,TRBD1
TGTGCCAGCAGCTCGACTAGCGGGGGCTCAGATACGCAGTATTTT,CASSSTSGGSDTQYF,TRBJ2-3,once,TRBV7-9,TRBD2
TGTGCCAGCAGCGTAGCTACAATGGGGACAGGGGCCACTGAAGCTTTCTTT,CASSVATMGTGATEAFF,TRBJ1-1,few,TRBV9,TRBD1